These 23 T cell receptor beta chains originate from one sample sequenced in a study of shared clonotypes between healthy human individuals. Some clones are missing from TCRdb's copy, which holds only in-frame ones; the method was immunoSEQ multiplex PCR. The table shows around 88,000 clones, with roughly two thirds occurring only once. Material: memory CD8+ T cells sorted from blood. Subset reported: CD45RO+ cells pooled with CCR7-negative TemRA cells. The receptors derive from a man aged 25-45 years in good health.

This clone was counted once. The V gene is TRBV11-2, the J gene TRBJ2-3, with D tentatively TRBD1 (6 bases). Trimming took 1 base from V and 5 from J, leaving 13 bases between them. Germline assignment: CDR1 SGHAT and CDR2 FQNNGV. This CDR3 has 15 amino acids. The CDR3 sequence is CASSLVVGRGDTQYF. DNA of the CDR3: TGTGCCAGCAGCTTAGTAGTAGGCAGGGGAGATACGCAGTATTTT.

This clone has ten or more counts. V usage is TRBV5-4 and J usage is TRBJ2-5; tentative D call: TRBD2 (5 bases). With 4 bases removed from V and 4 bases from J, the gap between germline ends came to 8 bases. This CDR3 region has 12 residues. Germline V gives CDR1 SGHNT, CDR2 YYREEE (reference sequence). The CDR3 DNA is TGTGCCAGCAGCCACCGGGGAGAGACCCAGTACTTC. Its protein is CASSHRGETQYF. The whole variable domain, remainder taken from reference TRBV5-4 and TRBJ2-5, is ETGVTQSPTHLIKTRGQQVTLRCSSQSGHNTVSWYQQALGQGPQFIFQYYREEENGRGNFPPRFSGLQFPNYSSELNVNALELDDSALYLCASSHRGETQYFGPGTRLLVL.

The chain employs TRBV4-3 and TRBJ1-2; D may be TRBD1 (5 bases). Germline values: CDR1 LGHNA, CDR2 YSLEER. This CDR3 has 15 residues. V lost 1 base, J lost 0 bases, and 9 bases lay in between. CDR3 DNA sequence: TGCGCCAGCAGCCAAGTGGTAGGGGCTAACTATGGCTACACCTTC. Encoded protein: CASSQVVGANYGYTF.

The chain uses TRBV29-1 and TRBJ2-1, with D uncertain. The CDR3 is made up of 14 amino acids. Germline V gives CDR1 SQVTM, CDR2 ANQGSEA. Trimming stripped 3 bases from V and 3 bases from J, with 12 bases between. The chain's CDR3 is CSVEGGEYYNEQFF. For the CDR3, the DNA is TGCAGCGTTGAGGGCGGAGAATACTACAATGAGCAGTTCTTC.

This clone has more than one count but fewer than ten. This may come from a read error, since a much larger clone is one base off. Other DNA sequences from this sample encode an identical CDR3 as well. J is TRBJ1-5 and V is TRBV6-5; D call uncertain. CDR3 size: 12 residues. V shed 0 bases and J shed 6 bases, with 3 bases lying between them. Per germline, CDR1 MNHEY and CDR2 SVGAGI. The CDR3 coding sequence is TGTGCCAGCAGTTACTCAGGTCAGCCCCAGCATTTT. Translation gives CASSYSGQPQHF.

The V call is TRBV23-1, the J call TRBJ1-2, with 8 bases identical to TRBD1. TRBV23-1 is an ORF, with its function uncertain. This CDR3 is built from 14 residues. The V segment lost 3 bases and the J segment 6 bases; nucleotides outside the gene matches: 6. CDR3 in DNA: TGCGCCAGCAGTCACCCCGACAGGGGTCATGGCTACACCTTC. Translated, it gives CASSHPDRGHGYTF.

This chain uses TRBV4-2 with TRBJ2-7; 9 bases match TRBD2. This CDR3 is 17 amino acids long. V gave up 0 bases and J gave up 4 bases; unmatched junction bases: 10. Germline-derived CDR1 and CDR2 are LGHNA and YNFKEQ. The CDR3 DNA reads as TGTGCCAGCAGCCAAGAATTTTTGAGCGGGAGGACTTACGAGCAGTACTTC. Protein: CASSQEFLSGRTYEQYF.

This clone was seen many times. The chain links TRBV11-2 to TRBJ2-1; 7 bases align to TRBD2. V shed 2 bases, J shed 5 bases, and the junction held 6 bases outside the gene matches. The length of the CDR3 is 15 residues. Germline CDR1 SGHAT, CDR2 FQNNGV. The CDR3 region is CASSLYLAGNNEQFF. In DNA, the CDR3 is TGTGCCAGCAGCTTATACTTAGCGGGTAACAATGAGCAGTTCTTC.

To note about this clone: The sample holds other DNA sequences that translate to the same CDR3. CDR3 nucleotide sequence: TGTGCCAGCAGCGTAGGGGGCCAGGGCTACGAGCAGTACTTC. The encoded protein is CASSVGGQGYEQYF. This rearrangement joins TRBV9 to TRBJ2-7, with D possibly TRBD1 on 5 matching bases. The CDR3 length is 14 residues. In germline, CDR1 is SGDLS, CDR2 YYNGEE. V was pared by 0 bases and J by 3 bases, with 10 bases between.

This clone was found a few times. As DNA, the CDR3 is TGTGCCAGCAGCGTACCCGGACTAGCCGGCAATGAGCAGTTCTTC. It encodes CASSVPGLAGNEQFF. The chain combines TRBV9 with TRBJ2-1, with 8 bases matching TRBD2. CDR3 length: 15 amino acids. Per the germline V gene, CDR1 is SGDLS and CDR2 is YYNGEE. The trim removed 1 base at V and 6 bases at J, leaving 6 bases unmatched.

In nucleotides, the CDR3 is TGTGCCAGCAGTCCCATGGACAGCACAGATACGCAGTATTTT. Translation gives CASSPMDSTDTQYF. The chain combines TRBV28 with TRBJ2-3; D gene ambiguous. This CDR3 is built from 14 residues. V lost 5 bases, J lost 0 bases, and 9 bases lay in between. Germline V lookup: CDR1 MDHEN, CDR2 SYDVKM.

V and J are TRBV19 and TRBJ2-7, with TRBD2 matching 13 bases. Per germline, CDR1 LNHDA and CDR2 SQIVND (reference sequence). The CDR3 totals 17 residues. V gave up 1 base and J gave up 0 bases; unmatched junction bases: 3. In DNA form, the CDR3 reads TGTGCCAGTAGTATAGCAGGACTAGCGGGAGACTCCTACGAGCAGTACTTC. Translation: CASSIAGLAGDSYEQYF.

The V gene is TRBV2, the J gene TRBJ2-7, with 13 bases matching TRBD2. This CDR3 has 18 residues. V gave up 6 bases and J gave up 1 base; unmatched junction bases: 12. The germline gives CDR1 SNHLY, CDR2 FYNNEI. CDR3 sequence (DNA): TGTGCCAGCAGGGGGACTAGCGGGACCTCCTCCCATTCCTACGAGCAGTACTTC. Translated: CASRGTSGTSSHSYEQYF.

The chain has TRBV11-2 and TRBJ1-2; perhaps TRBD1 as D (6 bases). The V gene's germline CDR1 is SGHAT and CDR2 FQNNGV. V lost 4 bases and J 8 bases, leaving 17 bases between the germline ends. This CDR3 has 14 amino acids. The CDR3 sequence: CASSSLRGATGYTF. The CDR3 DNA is TGTGCCAGCAGCTCGCTGCGGGGGGCTACAGGCTACACCTTC. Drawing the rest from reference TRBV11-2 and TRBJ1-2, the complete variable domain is EAGVAQSPRYKIIEKRQSVAFWCNPISGHATLYWYQQILGQGPKLLIQFQNNGVVDDSQLPKDRFSAERLKGVDSTLKIQPAKLEDSAVYLCASSSLRGATGYTFGSGTRLTVV.

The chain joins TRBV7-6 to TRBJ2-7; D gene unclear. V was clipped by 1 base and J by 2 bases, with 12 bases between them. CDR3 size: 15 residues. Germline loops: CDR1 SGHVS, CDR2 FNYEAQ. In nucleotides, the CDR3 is TGTGCCAGCAGCTTAGAGACGGACCCCACCTACGAGCAGTACTTC. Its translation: CASSLETDPTYEQYF.

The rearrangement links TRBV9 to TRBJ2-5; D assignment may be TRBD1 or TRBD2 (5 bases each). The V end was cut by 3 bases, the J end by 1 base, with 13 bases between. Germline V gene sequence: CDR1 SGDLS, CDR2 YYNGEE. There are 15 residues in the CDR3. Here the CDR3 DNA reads TGTGCCAGCAGCGCGTGGGGACGGGGCCAAGAGACCCAGTACTTC. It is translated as CASSAWGRGQETQYF.

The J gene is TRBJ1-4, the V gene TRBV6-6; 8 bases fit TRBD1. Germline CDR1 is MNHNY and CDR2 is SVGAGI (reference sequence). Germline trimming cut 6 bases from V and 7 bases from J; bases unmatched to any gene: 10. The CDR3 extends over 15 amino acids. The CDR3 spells CASSFPPGQAEKLFF. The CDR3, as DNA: TGTGCCAGCAGCTTCCCCCCGGGACAGGCTGAAAAACTGTTTTTT.

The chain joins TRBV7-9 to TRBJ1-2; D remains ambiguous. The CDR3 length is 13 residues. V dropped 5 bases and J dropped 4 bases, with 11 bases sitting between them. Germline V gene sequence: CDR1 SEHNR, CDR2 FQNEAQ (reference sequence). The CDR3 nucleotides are TGTGCCAGCAGCCCGGCCGGGCCCTATGGCTACACCTTC. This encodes CASSPAGPYGYTF.

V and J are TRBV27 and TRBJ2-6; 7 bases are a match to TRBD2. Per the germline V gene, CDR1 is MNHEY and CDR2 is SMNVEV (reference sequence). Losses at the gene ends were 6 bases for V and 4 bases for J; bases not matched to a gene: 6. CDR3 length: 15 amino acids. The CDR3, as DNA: TGTGCCAGCAGGTGGGGAGGGTTGGGGGCCAACGTCCTGACTTTC. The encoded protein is CASRWGGLGANVLTF. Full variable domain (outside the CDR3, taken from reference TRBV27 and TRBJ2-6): EAQVTQNPRYLITVTGKKLTVTCSQNMNHEYMSWYRQDPGLGLRQIYYSMNVEVTDKGDVPEGYKVSRKEKRNFPLILESPSPNQTSLYFCASRWGGLGANVLTFGAGSRLTVL.

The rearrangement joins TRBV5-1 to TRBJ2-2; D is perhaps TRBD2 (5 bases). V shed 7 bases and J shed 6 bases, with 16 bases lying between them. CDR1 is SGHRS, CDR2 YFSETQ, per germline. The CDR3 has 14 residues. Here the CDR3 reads CASHLTGSSGELFF. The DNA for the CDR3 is TGCGCCAGCCATCTTACGGGATCGTCCGGGGAGCTGTTTTTT.

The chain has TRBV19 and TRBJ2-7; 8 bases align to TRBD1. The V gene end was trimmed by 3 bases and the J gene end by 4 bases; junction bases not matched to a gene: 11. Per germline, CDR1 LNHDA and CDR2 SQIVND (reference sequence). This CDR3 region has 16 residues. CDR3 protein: CASSIYSGTGSYEQYF. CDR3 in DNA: TGTGCCAGTAGTATTTATTCCGGGACAGGCTCTTACGAGCAGTACTTC.

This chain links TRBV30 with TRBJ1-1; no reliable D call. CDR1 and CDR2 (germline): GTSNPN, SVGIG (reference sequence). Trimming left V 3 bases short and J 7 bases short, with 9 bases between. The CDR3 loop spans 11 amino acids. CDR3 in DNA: TGTGCCTGGAGCTTCGGAGATGAAGCTTTCTTT. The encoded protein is CAWSFGDEAFF.

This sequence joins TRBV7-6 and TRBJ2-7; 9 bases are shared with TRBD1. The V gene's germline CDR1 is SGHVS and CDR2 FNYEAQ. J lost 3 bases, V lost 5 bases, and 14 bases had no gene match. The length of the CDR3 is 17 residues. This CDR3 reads CASSRTYPGQGGYEQYF. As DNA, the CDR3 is TGTGCCAGCAGCCGAACTTATCCGGGACAGGGAGGCTACGAGCAGTACTTC.